Following are 14 T cell receptor beta chains from one sample sequenced in a study of blood T cell repertoires in COVID-19. Using immunoSEQ multiplex PCR, the repertoire was profiled, and TCRdb retains in-frame clones only, with some absent. The data show about 130,000 clones, approximately 74% seen once. The sample taken for sequencing was peripheral blood. The receptors here all came from a man in his 60s with acute or convalescent COVID-19.

CDR3 residues: CASSQDRGARAYNYGYTF. The CDR3 DNA reads as TGTGCCAGCAGCCAAGATCGCGGGGCCAGGGCCTATAACTATGGCTACACCTTC. The rearrangement joins TRBV3-1 (or the pseudogene TRBV3-2) to TRBJ1-2, with D perhaps matching TRBD1 (5 bases). Germline V gene data show CDR1 as LGHDT and CDR2 as YNNKEL (reference sequence). The CDR3 spans 18 residues. Trimming took off 0 bases at V and 1 base at J, with 18 bases between the two ends.

V usage is TRBV30 and J usage is TRBJ2-3; 12 bases map to TRBD2. The CDR3 consists of 16 residues. Germline V gives CDR1 GTSNPN, CDR2 SVGIG (reference sequence). Trimming removed 3 bases from V and 2 bases from J; junction bases left unmatched: 6. CDR3 nucleotides: TGTGCCTGGAGCGGCCTAGCGGGGGGGTTCACAGATACGCAGTATTTT. Translated: CAWSGLAGGFTDTQYF.

The genes are TRBV2 and TRBJ1-3, with TRBD1 matching over 7 bases. The CDR3 spans 13 residues. The V and J ends lost 11 bases and 4 bases, in that order; junction bases with no gene match: 8. Germline CDR1 is SNHLY and CDR2 is FYNNEI. The CDR3 sequence: CASGQVEGNTIYF. The CDR3 DNA sequence: TGTGCCTCCGGACAGGTGGAAGGAAACACCATATATTTT.

V is TRBV6-5 and J is TRBJ1-1; D unresolved. There are 14 residues in the CDR3. Germline CDR1 and CDR2: MNHEY and SVGAGI. Trimming left V 2 bases short and J 3 bases short, with 10 bases between. The DNA for the CDR3 is TGTGCCAGCAGTTACCAAGACATCCACACTGAAGCTTTCTTT. Amino acids: CASSYQDIHTEAFF.

The chain couples TRBV7-9 to TRBJ2-1, with 7 bases lining up with TRBD2. CDR1 is SEHNR and CDR2 is FQNEAQ in the germline V gene (reference sequence). The length of the CDR3 is 16 residues. The J segment lost 0 bases and the V segment lost 6 bases, leaving 8 bases of the junction unmatched. CDR3 region: CASSYSPSGSYNEQFF. The CDR3, as DNA: TGTGCCAGCAGTTACTCCCCTAGCGGCTCCTACAATGAGCAGTTCTTC.

The chain has TRBV18 and TRBJ1-4; D gene uncertain. Trimming stripped 5 bases from V and 7 bases from J, with 14 bases between. The germline V gene encodes CDR1 KGHSH and CDR2 LQKENI. The CDR3 contains 14 residues. CDR3 residues: CASSAATGSEKLFF. For the CDR3, the DNA is TGTGCCAGCTCAGCAGCGACCGGGAGTGAAAAACTGTTTTTT.

The CDR3: CASSLDAGKNQPQHF. The CDR3 nucleotides read TGTGCCAGCAGCTTGGATGCAGGGAAAAATCAGCCCCAGCATTTT. The chain has TRBV5-6 and TRBJ1-5; possible D gene TRBD1, 5 bases. Trimming removed 0 bases from V and 4 bases from J, with 11 bases in between. In germline, CDR1 is SGHDT, CDR2 YYEEEE. The CDR3 totals 15 residues. Filled out from reference TRBV5-6 and TRBJ1-5, the complete variable domain reads DAGVTQSPTHLIKTRGQQVTLRCSPKSGHDTVSWYQQALGQGPQFIFQYYEEEERQRGNFPDRFSGHQFPNYSSELNVNALLLGDSALYLCASSLDAGKNQPQHFGDGTRLSIL.

V and J are TRBV6-6 and TRBJ1-2; 9 bases map to TRBD1. V lost 6 bases and J lost 8; bases outside the gene matches: 10. Germline assignment: CDR1 MNHNY and CDR2 SVGAGI (reference sequence). This CDR3 is built from 14 residues. In nucleotides, the CDR3 is TGTGCCAGCAGGGAAACGGGACAGGGAGTCGGCTACACCTTC. Its protein product is CASRETGQGVGYTF.

The V call is TRBV30, the J call TRBJ2-1; 8 nucleotides agree with TRBD2. Germline V lookup: CDR1 GTSNPN, CDR2 SVGIG (reference sequence). The CDR3 loop spans 14 amino acids. The V gene end was trimmed by 8 bases and the J gene end by 8 bases; junction bases not matched to a gene: 14. In DNA, the CDR3 is TGTGCCGGAAAATCAGGGACTAGGGGCCATGAGCAGTTCTTC. It codes for CAGKSGTRGHEQFF.

The chain employs TRBV4-2 and TRBJ2-7; 7 nucleotides align to TRBD2. The germline V gene has CDR1 LGHNA and CDR2 YNFKEQ. The trim removed 2 bases at V and 0 bases at J, leaving 10 bases unmatched. This CDR3 spans 17 amino acids. For the CDR3, the DNA is TGTGCCAGCAGCCAACCAGCGGGGTCGATGAGCTCCTACGAGCAGTACTTC. It encodes CASSQPAGSMSSYEQYF.

CDR3 protein: CASSERGGDNEKLFF. CDR3 sequence (DNA): TGTGCCAGCAGTGAAAGGGGAGGAGACAATGAAAAACTGTTTTTT. The J gene is TRBJ1-4, the V gene TRBV2, with D maybe TRBD1 (5 bases). V was pared by 2 bases and J by 5 bases, with 12 bases between. Germline V gene lookup returns CDR1 SNHLY and CDR2 FYNNEI. CDR3 length equals 15 residues.

V and J are TRBV28 and TRBJ1-1; D is ambiguous. The CDR3 has 13 amino acids. Germline values: CDR1 MDHEN, CDR2 SYDVKM. V was trimmed by 2 bases and J by 7 bases, leaving 11 bases between them. This CDR3 reads CASSLRSSLEAFF. The CDR3 nucleotides read TGTGCCAGCAGTTTACGGTCATCTCTTGAAGCTTTCTTT.

This clone has more than one count but fewer than ten. The rearrangement uses TRBV7-9 and TRBJ2-2, with a weak D call TRBD2 (7 bases). The CDR3 is 15 residues long. Germline CDR1 and CDR2: SEHNR and FQNEAQ (reference sequence). V lost 5 bases to trimming and J lost 3 bases, with 13 bases between them. This chain's CDR3 is CASSPLRGHTGELFF. In DNA form, the CDR3 reads TGTGCCAGCAGCCCCCTGCGGGGGCACACCGGGGAGCTGTTTTTT.

This sequence joins TRBV24-1 and TRBJ1-4; 8 positions agree with TRBD1. Losses at the gene ends were 3 bases for V and 4 bases for J; bases not matched to a gene: 3. CDR3 length equals 15 residues. The germline gives CDR1 KGHDR, CDR2 SFDVKD. For the CDR3, the DNA is TGTGCCACCAGTGATGGACAGGGCGTTAATGAAAAACTGTTTTTT. Its protein product is CATSDGQGVNEKLFF.